This T cell receptor beta chain comes out of a study of blood T cell repertoires in COVID-19. Whole-study context: The study drew acute and convalescent COVID-19 samples from the United States, Italy and Spain. PBMCs, B-cell-depleted T cells, or T cells were the source of the cDNA or gDNA that made up the material.

Original data processing: Estimation of nucleated cell counts relied on the amplification of reference gene primers. The protocol was immunoSEQ multiplex PCR, while the TCRdb copy is restricted to in-frame clones and leaves out a portion. V and J calls and clone size are copied from that table; D and trimming were computed from the DNA. The table lists tens of thousands of clones, 70% to 80% of them singletons. The CDR3 length is 16 residues. CDR1 is MNHEY, CDR2 SVGAGI, per germline. The ends were cut back, 0 bases at V and 1 base at J, with 10 bases in the middle. This clone was seen just once. The chain employs TRBV6-5 and TRBJ2-1; tentative D call: TRBD2 (5 bases). Sequenced input: peripheral blood. This clonotype originated in an elderly woman with active or convalescent COVID-19. The CDR3 here is CASSYSLARSYNEQFF. CDR3 DNA: TGTGCCAGCAGTTACTCTCTAGCCCGGTCCTACAATGAGCAGTTCTTC.